These 30 T cell receptor beta chains were all obtained from the same sample, sequenced in a study of liver allograft versus peripheral blood T cells. For the study at large: Repertoires of T cell receptors in transplanted livers were compared with recipients' peripheral blood repertoires.

A single record per CDR3 protein comes from TCRdb applying MiXCR to the reads. The sample comprises approximately 9,000 distinct CDR3 sequences, under 20% of which are singletons, and approximately 25% rests with the top ten. These receptor sequences come from a human patient who had a liver transplant. Some of the T cells may derive from the graft donor.

This clonotype was seen ten or more times. J is TRBJ1-1 and V is TRBV11-2; tentative D call: TRBD1 (6 bases). Germline lookup yields CDR1 SGHAT and CDR2 FQNNGV. CDR3 size: 15 residues. V lost 1 base, J lost 2 bases, and 11 bases lay in between. The CDR3 DNA reads as TGTGCCAGCAGCTTAGGTACAGGGCAAAACACTGAAGCTTTCTTT. Protein product: CASSLGTGQNTEAFF.

As for this clonotype: With a much larger clone just one base away, this may be a read error. The chain joins TRBV19 to TRBJ1-5; possibly TRBD1 for D (5 bases). This CDR3 contains 16 residues. The germline V gene has CDR1 LNHDA and CDR2 SQIVND (reference sequence). Trimming took off 10 bases at V and 6 bases at J, with 25 bases between the two ends. CDR3 nucleotide sequence: TGTGCCAATCATGTGGGGGGAGGGGCGCGGATTCAGCCCCAGCATTTT. Amino acids: CANHVGGGARIQPQHF.

This clonotype is labeled as medium-sized. This chain joins TRBV29-1 and TRBJ1-3; 8 nucleotides line up with TRBD1. Germline loops: CDR1 SQVTM, CDR2 ANQGSEA. This CDR3 comprises 15 residues. J lost 0 bases, V lost 4 bases, and 5 bases had no gene match. CDR3 in DNA: TGCAGCGTTGGGACAGGGCCGGGCTCTGGAAACACCATATATTTT. Protein sequence: CSVGTGPGSGNTIYF.

This clonotype was seen a few times. The V and J genes are TRBV20-1 and TRBJ1-1; D remains ambiguous. CDR1 DFQATT and CDR2 SNEGSKA come from the germline V gene (reference sequence). V dropped 6 bases and J dropped 0 bases, with 2 bases sitting between them. The CDR3 runs to 10 residues. Written as DNA, the CDR3 is TGCAGTGCCCTGAACACTGAAGCTTTCTTT. Its translation is CSALNTEAFF.

This clonotype is medium-sized within its sample. This chain links TRBV5-6 with TRBJ1-3, with 7 nucleotides matching TRBD1. Germline values: CDR1 SGHDT, CDR2 YYEEEE. The CDR3 extends over 16 amino acids. Germline trimming cut 3 bases from V and 0 bases from J; bases unmatched to any gene: 6. Here the CDR3 DNA reads TGTGCCAGCAGCTGGGACAGCCCCGTCTCTGGAAACACCATATATTTT. Protein sequence: CASSWDSPVSGNTIYF.

As for this clonotype: One base away lies a much larger clone, so this may be a sequencing read error. V usage is TRBV6-5 and J usage is TRBJ1-5; D ambiguous. The CDR3 contains 13 residues. Germline V lookup: CDR1 MNHEY, CDR2 SVGAGI. The CDR3 region is CASSYGRNRPQHF. The CDR3 DNA sequence: TGTGCCAGCAGTTACGGGAGAAATCGGCCCCAGCATTTT.

By share of the sample, this clonotype is medium-sized (0.01 to 0.1%). This sequence joins TRBV13 and TRBJ2-2; D call uncertain. Trimming took off 5 bases at V and 0 bases at J, with 10 bases between the two ends. CDR1 is PRHDT, CDR2 FYEKMQ, per germline (reference sequence). This CDR3 has 15 residues. The DNA of the CDR3 is TGTGCCAGCAGCCCCCCCGGACCGAACACCGGGGAGCTGTTTTTT. The encoded protein is CASSPPGPNTGELFF.

V usage is TRBV10-2 and J usage is TRBJ2-7, with D perhaps matching TRBD1 or TRBD2 (5 bases each). V dropped 8 bases and J dropped 1 base, with 15 bases sitting between them. Germline V gene lookup returns CDR1 WSHSY and CDR2 SAAADI. CDR3 size: 14 residues. This chain's CDR3 is CASFGLGGSYEQYF. Written as DNA, the CDR3 is TGCGCCAGCTTTGGACTTGGGGGTTCCTACGAGCAGTACTTC.

Within the sample, this clonotype is medium-sized (0.01 to 0.1%). The rearrangement uses TRBV27 and TRBJ1-1, with no clear D. V dropped 5 bases and J dropped 1 base, with 8 bases sitting between them. The germline CDR1 and CDR2 sequences are MNHEY and SMNVEV (reference sequence). The CDR3 contains 13 residues. The CDR3 bases are TGTGCCAGCAGTCCCCTGACGAACACTGAAGCTTTCTTT. Its protein product is CASSPLTNTEAFF.

Within the sample, this clonotype is medium-sized. This chain connects TRBV27 to TRBJ1-4, with TRBD1 identical over 7 bases. Germline assignment: CDR1 MNHEY and CDR2 SMNVEV (reference sequence). V dropped 4 bases and J dropped 5; count of bases not matched to a gene: 4. This CDR3 has 14 amino acids. CDR3 loop: CASSSQQGNEKLFF. CDR3 DNA: TGTGCCAGCAGTTCCCAACAGGGGAATGAAAAACTGTTTTTT.

On this clonotype itself: The junction and the germline gene differ at one end; a read error may be behind it. V is TRBV19 and J is TRBJ1-2; the D gene is possibly TRBD1 (6 bases). The CDR3 length is 13 residues. Per germline, CDR1 LNHDA and CDR2 SQIVND (reference sequence). CDR3 sequence reads: CASSIRTAYGCTF. The CDR3 bases are TGTGCCAGTAGTATAAGGACAGCCTATGGCTGCACCTTC.

This clonotype is deemed medium-sized (0.01 to 0.1%). The V and J genes are TRBV6-2 or TRBV6-3 and TRBJ1-5, with 7 bases aligning to TRBD1. Germline V lookup: CDR1 MNHEY, CDR2 SVGEGT. This CDR3 has 15 residues. V was pared by 2 bases and J by 2 bases, with 3 bases of the junction left unmatched. The CDR3 here is CASSYPTGGNQPQHF. CDR3 nucleotide sequence: TGTGCCAGCAGTTACCCCACAGGGGGCAATCAGCCCCAGCATTTT.

This clonotype showed up many times. The chain uses TRBV6-1 and TRBJ2-7, with a possible D match to TRBD1 (6 bases). This CDR3 spans 15 amino acids. The V end lost 6 bases, the J end lost 5 bases, and 20 bases lay between the germline ends. CDR1 and CDR2 (germline): MNHNS, SASEGT. The chain's CDR3 is CASRGMKGEGDEQYF. In nucleotides, the CDR3 is TGTGCCAGCAGGGGAATGAAGGGGGAAGGAGACGAGCAGTACTTC.

J is TRBJ2-7 and V is TRBV9; D uncertain. This CDR3 comprises 14 residues. Trimming pared 0 bases from V and 0 bases from J, leaving 7 bases between. Germline V gene sequence: CDR1 SGDLS, CDR2 YYNGEE. In DNA, the CDR3 is TGTGCCAGCAGCGTAGGTGGTTCCTCCTACGAGCAGTACTTC. Its protein is CASSVGGSSYEQYF.

This clonotype is labeled medium-sized. V is TRBV19 and J is TRBJ1-2; unclear D gene. The ends were cut back, 5 bases at V and 0 bases at J, with 13 bases in the middle. Germline CDR1 reads LNHDA; CDR2 reads SQIVND (reference sequence). There are 15 residues in the CDR3. The CDR3 nucleotides are TGTGCCAGTAGTTTCTCGGTTGTTGCTAACTATGGCTACACCTTC. Translation: CASSFSVVANYGYTF.

A few counts support this clonotype. The rearrangement uses TRBV5-6 and TRBJ2-2, with D perhaps assigned TRBD1 or TRBD2 (5 bases each). The CDR3 covers 13 residues. Trimming removed 4 bases from V and 6 bases from J, with 10 bases in between. In germline, CDR1 is SGHDT, CDR2 YYEEEE. The CDR3 DNA reads TGTGCCAGCAGCCCTGGGGGTTCCGGGGAGCTGTTTTTT. It encodes CASSPGGSGELFF.

The table lists this clonotype with a few counts. J is TRBJ1-2 and V is TRBV10-3; 7 bases match TRBD1. Germline V gene sequence: CDR1 ENHRY, CDR2 SYGVKD. The CDR3 loop spans 13 amino acids. V trimming: 10 bases; J trimming: 7 bases; junction bases outside the gene matches: 12. CDR3 bases: TGTGCCAGCGGGCCTGGGGCAGGGGGTGGCTACACCTTC. Translated: CASGPGAGGGYTF.

By its share, this clonotype is medium-sized (0.01 to 0.1%). The V gene is TRBV9, the J gene TRBJ1-3; the match to TRBD1 covers 7 bases. This CDR3 comprises 14 residues. The germline gives CDR1 SGDLS, CDR2 YYNGEE. J lost 3 bases, V lost 4 bases, and 4 bases had no gene match. DNA for the CDR3: TGTGCCAGCAGCCTGCGGGACAGTGGAAACACCATATATTTT. Translated, it gives CASSLRDSGNTIYF.

The V gene is TRBV27, the J gene TRBJ2-7; D is ambiguous. Deletions cut 0 bases from V and 6 bases from J, with 12 bases between. CDR3 length: 14 residues. CDR1 and CDR2 from the germline V gene are MNHEY and SMNVEV (reference sequence). The CDR3 spells CASSLSKGWGEQYF. CDR3 sequence (DNA): TGTGCCAGCAGTTTATCGAAAGGGTGGGGCGAGCAGTACTTC.

In its sample, this clonotype was seen many times. J is TRBJ2-7 and V is TRBV5-1; D perhaps matches TRBD1 (6 bases). Trimming left V 1 base short and J 2 bases short, with 7 bases between. The CDR3 length is 13 residues. Germline V gene sequence: CDR1 SGHRS, CDR2 YFSETQ. The CDR3 nucleotides are TGCGCCAGCAGCTTGAAGGGGGCCTACGAGCAGTACTTC. It specifies CASSLKGAYEQYF.

V gene TRBV2 combines with J gene TRBJ1-1, with D possibly TRBD1 on 6 matching bases. Trimming took 4 bases from V and 2 from J, leaving 17 bases between them. This CDR3 comprises 16 residues. Looked up from germline, CDR1 is SNHLY and CDR2 is FYNNEI. In nucleotides, the CDR3 is TGTGCCAGCAGTGGAACAGGGAACGTTGGCAACACTGAAGCTTTCTTT. This gives the protein CASSGTGNVGNTEAFF.

V is TRBV6-5 and J is TRBJ2-7; D not certain. There are 13 residues in the CDR3. CDR1 is MNHEY and CDR2 is SVGAGI in the germline V gene. Trimming stripped 6 bases from V and 0 bases from J, with 9 bases between. The CDR3 DNA reads TGTGCCAGCAGCTACACCAGCTCCTACGAGCAGTACTTC. This gives the protein CASSYTSSYEQYF.

This clonotype occurred a few times. V and J are TRBV6-6 and TRBJ1-4, with a possible D match to TRBD1 (5 bases). The germline gives CDR1 MNHNY, CDR2 SVGAGI (reference sequence). V was trimmed by 5 bases and J by 14 bases, leaving 12 bases between them. There are 11 residues in the CDR3. This CDR3 reads CASSPQGGLFF. The CDR3 DNA reads as TGTGCCAGCAGTCCTCAGGGTGGTCTGTTTTTT.

This clonotype occurred many times. The J gene is TRBJ1-2, the V gene TRBV6-5; no clear D gene. Per germline, CDR1 MNHEY and CDR2 SVGAGI. The CDR3 contains 12 residues. V was trimmed by 2 bases and J by 5 bases, leaving 6 bases between them. The CDR3 protein is CASSYDLYGYTF. DNA for the CDR3: TGTGCCAGCAGTTACGACCTTTATGGCTACACCTTC.

This clonotype was counted a few times. CDR3 sequence reads: CASSSGQNSNQPQHF. The CDR3 bases are TGTGCCAGCAGTTCCGGACAAAATAGCAATCAGCCCCAGCATTTT. The chain recombines TRBV12-3 or TRBV12-4 with TRBJ1-5; TRBD1 is a possible D gene (5 bases). Trimming removed 4 bases at V and 0 bases at J, with 10 bases between. The length of the CDR3 is 15 residues.

The chain recombines TRBV6-5 with TRBJ1-2; perhaps TRBD1 as D (5 bases). CDR1 is MNHEY, CDR2 SVGAGI, per germline. V was shortened by 7 bases and J by 6 bases, with 27 bases between the two germline ends. This CDR3 spans 17 amino acids. The CDR3 loop is CASTCRDLDSLPHGYTF. In nucleotides, the CDR3 is TGTGCCAGCACCTGCCGGGACTTGGACTCCTTACCCCATGGCTACACCTTC.

The chain is built from TRBV7-9 and TRBJ2-7, with D possibly being TRBD1 (8 bases). Germline values: CDR1 SEHNR, CDR2 FQNEAQ (reference sequence). The CDR3 contains 14 residues. With 5 bases removed from V and 7 bases from J, the gap between germline ends came to 18 bases. CDR3 sequence: CASSTLGQGGEQYF. In DNA, the CDR3 is TGTGCCAGCAGCACGCTCGGACAGGGAGGGGAGCAGTACTTC.

The chain combines TRBV12-3 or TRBV12-4 with TRBJ1-4; possibly TRBD1 for D (5 bases). The CDR3 length is 15 residues. Trimming left V 6 bases short and J 4 bases short, with 15 bases between. The CDR3 loop is CASSPRGFNNEKLFF. CDR3 coding DNA: TGTGCCAGCAGCCCCCGGGGGTTCAATAATGAAAAACTGTTTTTT.

The chain joins TRBV9 to TRBJ2-7; perhaps TRBD1 as D (6 bases). The CDR3 is 15 residues long. With 3 bases removed from V and 5 bases from J, the gap between germline ends came to 18 bases. Germline V gene sequence: CDR1 SGDLS, CDR2 YYNGEE. The CDR3 region is CASSAPDRASDEQYF. CDR3 in DNA: TGTGCCAGCAGCGCCCCGGACAGAGCTAGTGACGAGCAGTACTTC.

CDR3 DNA: TGTGCCAGCAGCTTAGATCCCCAGGGGGCGTCTGAAGCTTTCTTT. It encodes CASSLDPQGASEAFF. The J gene is TRBJ1-1, the V gene TRBV7-9, with 8 bases identical to TRBD1. V lost 1 base to trimming and J lost 6 bases; unmatched junction nucleotides: 7. The V gene's germline CDR1 is SEHNR and CDR2 FQNEAQ (reference sequence). This CDR3 is 15 amino acids long.